These 24 T cell receptor beta chains were sequenced from one sample in a study of T-cell memory formation after mild COVID-19. MiXCR was run by TCRdb on the 5' RACE reads, yielding one entry per CDR3 protein. The table has 210,000 or so distinct CDR3 sequences, roughly 30% seen once. Sequences were obtained from PBMCs or a T cell subset sorted from them (not recorded which). These receptors were taken from an adult woman who had mild COVID-19 (a few samples of this study predate the infection). Cell type and time point are not known.

The rearrangement links TRBV29-1 to TRBJ2-7; D remains unclear. The germline CDR1 and CDR2 sequences are SQVTM and ANQGSEA. V shed 5 bases and J shed 2 bases, with 16 bases lying between them. The CDR3 length is 14 residues. Here the CDR3 reads CSVPFGVMAYEQYF. CDR3 bases: TGCAGCGTTCCCTTCGGAGTTATGGCCTACGAGCAGTACTTC.

This clonotype has ten or more counts. DNA of the CDR3: TGCGCCAGCAGCTTGGCATTCTCTGGTGGATCCACAGATACGCAGTATTTT. It codes for CASSLAFSGGSTDTQYF. This sequence joins TRBV5-1 and TRBJ2-3; no definite D call. Trimming cost V 0 bases and J 2 bases, with 16 bases left between them. Germline loops: CDR1 SGHRS, CDR2 YFSETQ. The CDR3 is made up of 17 amino acids.

This clonotype was detected only a few times. This chain links TRBV10-3 with TRBJ1-2; possibly TRBD1 for D (6 bases). Trimming shortened V by 0 bases and J by 6 bases, and 17 bases separated the two germline ends. Germline loops: CDR1 ENHRY, CDR2 SYGVKD. The CDR3 extends over 16 amino acids. The CDR3 nucleotides are TGTGCCATCAGTGAGTCCCGACAGGTAGTCCTGGATGGCTACACCTTC. Encoded protein: CAISESRQVVLDGYTF.

This clonotype was counted a few times. This chain joins TRBV7-6 and TRBJ2-3, with TRBD2 matching over 8 bases. The V gene's germline CDR1 is SGHVS and CDR2 FNYEAQ. The CDR3 spans 16 residues. Trimming cost V 5 bases and J 2 bases; bases outside gene matches: 9. The CDR3 reads CASSRGLAGNTDTQYF. In DNA, the CDR3 is TGTGCCAGCAGCCGCGGACTAGCAGGGAACACAGATACGCAGTATTTT.

The rearrangement links TRBV5-1 to TRBJ1-5; 7 bases fit TRBD1. The CDR3 is 13 amino acids. V lost 0 bases and J lost 6; bases outside the gene matches: 0. Germline values: CDR1 SGHRS, CDR2 YFSETQ. DNA for the CDR3: TGCGCCAGCAGCTTGGGACAGGGTCAGCCCCAGCATTTT. Its protein product is CASSLGQGQPQHF.

The chain employs TRBV12-3 or TRBV12-4 and TRBJ1-1, with TRBD1 as a possible D gene (5 bases). V lost 8 bases and J lost 7, with 8 bases in between. This CDR3 has 10 residues. CDR3 loop: CASGGIEAFF. The CDR3 region has the DNA TGTGCCAGCGGGGGTATTGAAGCTTTCTTT.

This clonotype occurred a few times. The chain couples TRBV20-1 to TRBJ1-1; TRBD1 might be the D (5 bases). CDR1 and CDR2 (germline): DFQATT, SNEGSKA (reference sequence). V shed 1 base and J shed 3 bases, with 9 bases lying between them. This CDR3 has 13 amino acids. Here the CDR3 DNA reads TGCAGTGCTAGAGTCCGGGACCACACTGAAGCTTTCTTT. Protein: CSARVRDHTEAFF.

The genes are TRBV6-6 and TRBJ2-1, with 8 bases fitting TRBD2. Germline lookup yields CDR1 MNHNY and CDR2 SVGAGI (reference sequence). The V and J ends lost 8 bases and 9 bases, in that order; junction bases with no gene match: 12. The CDR3 spans 14 residues. The DNA of the CDR3 is TGTGCCAGCGGGTGGGCGGAAACTAGCGGTGAGCAGTTCTTC. It yields the protein CASGWAETSGEQFF.

The V and J genes are TRBV3-1 and TRBJ2-2; D tentatively reads TRBD1 or TRBD2 (5 bases each). The V gene's germline CDR1 is LGHDT and CDR2 YNNKEL (reference sequence). This CDR3 has 14 amino acids. With 1 base removed from V and 6 bases from J, the gap between germline ends came to 9 bases. CDR3 bases: TGTGCCAGCAGCCAAGTTGGGGGTTCCGGGGAGCTGTTTTTT. Translated: CASSQVGGSGELFF.

The chain links TRBV28 to TRBJ2-6; 10 bases align to TRBD2. The CDR3 has 17 residues. The V segment lost 6 bases and the J segment 2 bases; nucleotides outside the gene matches: 7. Per germline, CDR1 MDHEN and CDR2 SYDVKM. The CDR3 protein is CASSLLAGSPGANVLTF. The CDR3 bases are TGTGCCAGCAGCTTACTAGCGGGAAGTCCTGGGGCCAACGTCCTGACTTTC.

This clonotype was counted a few times. V and J are TRBV18 and TRBJ2-1; TRBD2 is a possible D gene (7 bases). This CDR3 is 15 amino acids long. The germline gives CDR1 KGHSH, CDR2 LQKENI. V lost 3 bases to trimming and J lost 5 bases, with 14 bases between them. The CDR3 spells CASSPSQGRDNEQFF. The CDR3 region has the DNA TGTGCCAGCTCACCGTCGCAGGGGAGGGACAATGAGCAGTTCTTC.

This CDR3 is CASSLAKGSLNTEAFF. CDR3 sequence (DNA): TGTGCCAGCAGTTTAGCGAAGGGAAGTTTGAACACTGAAGCTTTCTTT. V usage is TRBV12-3 or TRBV12-4 and J usage is TRBJ1-1; D uncertain. There are 16 residues in the CDR3. V shed 0 bases and J shed 0 bases, with 11 bases lying between them.

This clonotype turned up a few times. This chain links TRBV9 with TRBJ2-1; no definite D call. Between the trimmed V and J ends, which lost 6 bases and 1 base, there was a span of 11 bases. From germline, CDR1 is SGDLS and CDR2 YYNGEE. The CDR3 contains 14 residues. The CDR3 spells CASNLDPSYNEQFF. The CDR3 DNA reads as TGTGCCAGCAACCTCGATCCTTCCTACAATGAGCAGTTCTTC.

The chain combines TRBV6-2 or TRBV6-3 with TRBJ1-5, with a possible D match to TRBD1 (6 bases). The CDR3 has 14 residues. Germline values: CDR1 MNHEY, CDR2 SVGEGT. Trimming pared 7 bases from V and 4 bases from J, leaving 14 bases between. The CDR3, as DNA: TGTGCCAGCACCACAGGGAGATTGAATCAGCCCCAGCATTTT. Translation gives CASTTGRLNQPQHF.

The CDR3 spells CASSVSGGAGSETQYF. Written as DNA, the CDR3 is TGTGCCAGCAGCGTTAGCGGGGGGGCCGGTAGCGAGACCCAGTACTTC. The chain links TRBV9 to TRBJ2-5; 11 nucleotides align to TRBD2. With V trimmed by 2 bases and J by 5 bases, 8 bases remained unmatched. The CDR3 covers 16 residues. Germline V CDR1 and CDR2: SGDLS, YYNGEE.

This clonotype was picked up a small number of times. V and J are TRBV29-1 and TRBJ2-3, with no clear D. The germline gives CDR1 SQVTM, CDR2 ANQGSEA. V gave up 4 bases and J gave up 0 bases, with 8 bases separating them. This CDR3 comprises 13 residues. The CDR3 here is CSVGQTSTDTQYF. The CDR3 coding sequence is TGCAGCGTTGGCCAGACAAGCACAGATACGCAGTATTTT.

This clonotype was recorded a few times. The CDR3 protein is CASSVSGGSYNEQFF. The CDR3 nucleotides are TGTGCCAGCAGTGTTAGCGGGGGATCCTACAATGAGCAGTTCTTC. V usage is TRBV6-1 and J usage is TRBJ2-1; 9 bases are shared with TRBD2. The trim removed 4 bases at V and 1 base at J, leaving 2 bases unmatched. This CDR3 has 15 residues. The V gene's germline CDR1 is MNHNS and CDR2 SASEGT.

This clonotype showed up just a few times. The genes are TRBV7-8 and TRBJ1-5; D might be TRBD1 (6 bases). This CDR3 contains 14 residues. Looked up from germline, CDR1 is SGHVS and CDR2 is FQNEAQ. V was cut by 6 bases and J by 7 bases, with 16 bases left in between. The DNA of the CDR3 is TGTGCCAGCAGTCCTACAGGGTTACAACAGCCCCAGCATTTT. Protein: CASSPTGLQQPQHF. Looking up the rest from reference TRBV7-8 and TRBJ1-5 gives the full variable domain: GAGVSQSPRYKVAKRGQDVALRCDPISGHVSLFWYQQALGQGPEFLTYFQNEAQLDKSGLPSDRFFAERPEGSVSTLKIQRTQQEDSAVYLCASSPTGLQQPQHFGDGTRLSIL.

The CDR3 loop reads CASSSRDVSYEQYF. CDR3 nucleotide sequence: TGCGCCAGCAGCTCCCGGGACGTTTCCTACGAGCAGTACTTC. The gene calls are TRBV5-1 and TRBJ2-7, with D possibly being TRBD1 or TRBD2 (5 bases each). Germline assignment: CDR1 SGHRS and CDR2 YFSETQ. The V end was cut by 3 bases, the J end by 1 base, with 11 bases between. CDR3 size: 14 residues.

V gene TRBV2 combines with J gene TRBJ1-6; 8 positions match TRBD1. From germline, CDR1 is SNHLY and CDR2 FYNNEI. The length of the CDR3 is 13 residues. V shed 4 bases and J 7 bases; nucleotides not matched to a gene: 0. The CDR3 bases are TGTGCCAGCAGTGGACAGGGGAATTCACCCCTCCACTTT. Protein sequence: CASSGQGNSPLHF.

This chain uses TRBV7-8 with TRBJ1-1; no firm D call. The CDR3 runs 12 residues. The V gene lost 4 bases and the J gene lost 11 bases, with 14 bases spanning the gap. Germline CDR1 SGHVS, CDR2 FQNEAQ. Here the CDR3 DNA reads TGTGCCAGCAGCTACAATAGAGGGAATGCTTTCTTT. This sequence encodes CASSYNRGNAFF.

This clonotype appeared a few times. This chain connects TRBV28 to TRBJ2-7, with D perhaps matching TRBD1 (5 bases). Deletions cut 3 bases from V and 4 bases from J, with 13 bases between. The CDR3 is made up of 14 amino acids. Germline loops: CDR1 MDHEN, CDR2 SYDVKM. CDR3 region: CASSLTLGHYEQYF. CDR3 sequence (DNA): TGTGCCAGCAGTTTGACCTTGGGGCATTACGAGCAGTACTTC.

This clonotype is categorized as medium-sized. As DNA, the CDR3 is TGTGCCAGCTCACCTCAGACCGGGACGGATCCCTACAATGAGCAGTTCTTC. Residues: CASSPQTGTDPYNEQFF. This sequence joins TRBV18 and TRBJ2-1, with D perhaps TRBD1 or TRBD2 (5 bases each). Germline values: CDR1 KGHSH, CDR2 LQKENI. The CDR3 runs to 17 residues. V was cut by 3 bases and J by 2 bases, with 17 bases left in between. Drawing the rest from reference TRBV18 and TRBJ2-1, the complete variable domain is NAGVMQNPRHLVRRRGQEARLRCSPMKGHSHVYWYRQLPEEGLKFMVYLQKENIIDESGMPKERFSAEFPKEGPSILRIQQVVRGDSAAYFCASSPQTGTDPYNEQFFGPGTRLTVL.

The V call is TRBV7-2, the J call TRBJ1-1; D is unresolved. Trimming left V 5 bases short and J 1 base short, with 20 bases between. The CDR3 sequence is 17 residues long. Germline values: CDR1 SGHTA, CDR2 FQGNSA. The CDR3 spells CASSTLGWSQRNTEAFF. The DNA for the CDR3 is TGTGCCAGCAGCACCCTCGGATGGAGCCAGAGGAACACTGAAGCTTTCTTT.